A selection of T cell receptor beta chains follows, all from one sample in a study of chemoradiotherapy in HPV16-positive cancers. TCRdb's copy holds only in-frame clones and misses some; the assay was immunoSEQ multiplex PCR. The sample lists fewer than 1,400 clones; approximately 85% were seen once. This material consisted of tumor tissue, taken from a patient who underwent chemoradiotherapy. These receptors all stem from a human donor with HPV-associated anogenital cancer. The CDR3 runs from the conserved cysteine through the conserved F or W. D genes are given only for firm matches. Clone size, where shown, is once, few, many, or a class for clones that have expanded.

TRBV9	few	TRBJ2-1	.	CASSEVGGPDNEQFF	TGTGCCAGCAGCGAGGTTGGGGGCCCTGACAATGAGCAGTTCTTC
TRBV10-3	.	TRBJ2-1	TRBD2	CAISGPTSGRPIFYNEQFF	TGTGCCATCAGTGGCCCTACTAGCGGGAGGCCAATTTTCTACAATGAGCAGTTCTTC
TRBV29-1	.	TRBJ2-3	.	CSDSPVGTDTQYF	TGCAGCGACTCTCCGGTTGGAACAGATACGCAGTATTTT
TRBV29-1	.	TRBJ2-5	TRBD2	CSVGISGSYETQYF	TGCAGCGTTGGTATTAGCGGGAGTTATGAGACCCAGTACTTC
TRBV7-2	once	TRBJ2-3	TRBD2	CASSGASGGTDTQYF	TGTGCCAGCAGCGGTGCTAGCGGGGGCACAGATACGCAGTATTTT
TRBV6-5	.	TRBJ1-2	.	CASSYGADYGYTF	TGTGCCAGCAGTTACGGGGCGGACTATGGCTACACCTTC
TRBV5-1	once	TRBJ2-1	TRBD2	CASSPDGRGFNEQFF	TGCGCCAGCAGTCCGGACGGGCGGGGGTTCAATGAGCAGTTCTTC
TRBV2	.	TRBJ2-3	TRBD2	CASSDSGRSADTQYF	TGTGCCAGCAGTGATAGCGGGAGGAGTGCAGATACGCAGTATTTT
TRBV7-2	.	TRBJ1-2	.	CASSPLGAYGYTF	TGTGCCAGCAGCCCATTGGGGGCCTATGGCTACACCTTC
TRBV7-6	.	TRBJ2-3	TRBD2	CASSLYTRGGVDTQYF	TGTGCCAGCAGCCTTTACACTCGGGGGGGAGTAGATACGCAGTATTTT
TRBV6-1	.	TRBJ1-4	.	CASSAALSRGNEKLFF	TGTGCCAGCAGTGCGGCCCTGTCCCGCGGGAATGAAAAACTGTTTTTT
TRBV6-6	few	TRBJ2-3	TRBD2	CASSDSGRAGDTQYF	TGTGCCAGCAGTGATAGCGGGAGGGCCGGAGATACGCAGTATTTT
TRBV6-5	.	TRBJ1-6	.	CASSGRQGNSPLHF	TGTGCCAGCAGTGGTCGGCAGGGTAATTCACCCCTCCACTTT
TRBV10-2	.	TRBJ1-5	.	CASKGTGVGPQHF	TGCGCCAGCAAAGGGACGGGGGTCGGGCCCCAGCATTTT
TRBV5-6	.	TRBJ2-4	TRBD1	CASSSGQLRLAKNIQYF	TGTGCCAGCAGCTCGGGACAGTTACGTCTAGCCAAAAACATTCAGTACTTC
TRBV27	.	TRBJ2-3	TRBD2	CASSLETSGRRNTQYF	TGTGCCAGCAGTCTCGAGACTAGCGGGAGGAGAAATACGCAGTATTTT
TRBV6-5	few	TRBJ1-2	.	CASSYSADTGYTF	TGTGCCAGCAGTTACTCGGCAGATACTGGCTACACCTTC
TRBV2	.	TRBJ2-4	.	CASSEVAALLAKNIQYF	TGTGCCAGCAGTGAAGTGGCAGCCCTTTTAGCCAAAAACATTCAGTACTTC
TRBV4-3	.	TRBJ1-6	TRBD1	CASSFDRGHQNSPLHF	TGCGCCAGCAGTTTTGACAGGGGGCATCAGAATTCACCCCTCCACTTT
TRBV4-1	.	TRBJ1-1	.	CASSQGYAEAFF	TGCGCCAGCAGCCAGGGGTACGCTGAAGCTTTCTTT
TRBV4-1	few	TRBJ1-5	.	CASSPLTRGDQPQHF	TGCGCCAGCAGCCCCCTCACGCGGGGTGATCAGCCCCAGCATTTT
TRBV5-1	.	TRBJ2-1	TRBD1	CATRTGETYNEQFF	TGCGCCACCCGGACAGGGGAAACCTACAATGAGCAGTTCTTC
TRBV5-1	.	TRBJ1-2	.	CASSLQGGYGYTF	TGCGCCAGCAGCTTGCAGGGTGGTTATGGCTACACCTTC
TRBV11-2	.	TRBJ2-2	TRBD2	CASSHRRLAGVSGELFF	TGTGCCAGCAGCCACCGTCGACTAGCGGGAGTTTCGGGGGAGCTGTTTTTT
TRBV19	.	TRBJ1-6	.	CASSIPQGATVPNSPLHF	TGTGCCAGTAGTATTCCCCAAGGGGCGACAGTTCCTAATTCACCCCTCCACTTT
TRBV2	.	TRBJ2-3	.	CASRPTGTDTQYF	TGTGCCAGCAGGCCGACAGGCACAGATACGCAGTATTTT
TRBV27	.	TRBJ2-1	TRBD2	CASSPLAGSYNEQFF	TGTGCCAGCAGCCCACTAGCGGGGAGTTACAATGAGCAGTTCTTC
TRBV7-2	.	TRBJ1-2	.	CASSFGREGGYTF	TGTGCCAGCAGCTTCGGGAGGGAGGGTGGCTACACCTTC
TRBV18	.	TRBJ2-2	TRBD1	CASSPGIPGQGITGELFF	TGTGCCAGCTCCCCCGGCATACCGGGACAGGGGATTACCGGGGAGCTGTTTTTT
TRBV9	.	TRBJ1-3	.	CASSTAGNTIYF	TGTGCCAGCAGCACAGCTGGAAACACCATATATTTT
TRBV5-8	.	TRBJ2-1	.	CASSLGGTSYNEQFF	TGTGCCAGCAGCTTGGGAGGTACGAGTTACAATGAGCAGTTCTTC
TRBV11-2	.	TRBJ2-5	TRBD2	CASSLWGREGETQYF	TGTGCCAGCAGCTTATGGGGGAGGGAAGGAGAGACCCAGTACTTC
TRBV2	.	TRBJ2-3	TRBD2	CASSEDTSVDTQYF	TGTGCCAGCAGTGAAGATACTAGCGTTGATACGCAGTATTTT
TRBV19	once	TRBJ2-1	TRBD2	CASSGTSGRRNEQFF	TGTGCCAGTAGTGGTACTAGCGGGAGACGTAATGAGCAGTTCTTC
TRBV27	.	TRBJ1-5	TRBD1	CASSSRQGPSSNQPQHF	TGTGCCAGCAGTTCGAGACAGGGCCCTAGTAGCAATCAGCCCCAGCATTTT
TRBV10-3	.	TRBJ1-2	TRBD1	CATTGKGAVYGYTF	TGTGCCACGACGGGAAAGGGGGCGGTCTATGGCTACACCTTC
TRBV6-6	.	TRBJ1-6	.	CASSYRDEYNSPLHF	TGTGCCAGCAGTTACAGGGACGAGTATAATTCACCCCTCCACTTT
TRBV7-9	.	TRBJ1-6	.	CASSLAGGINSPLHF	TGTGCCAGCAGCTTAGCGGGCGGGATCAATTCACCCCTCCACTTT
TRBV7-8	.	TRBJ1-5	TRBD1	CASSLGTGTGVNQPQHF	TGTGCCAGCAGCTTAGGGACCGGGACAGGGGTCAATCAGCCCCAGCATTTT
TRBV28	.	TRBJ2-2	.	CASSLSKLGAGELFF	TGTGCCAGCAGTTTGTCCAAGCTCGGGGCCGGGGAGCTGTTTTTT
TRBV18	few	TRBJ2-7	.	CASSPRGAYGLDEQYF	TGTGCCAGCTCCCCCCGCGGGGCGTATGGCCTCGACGAGCAGTACTTC
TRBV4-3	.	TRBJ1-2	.	CASSPGRDDGYTF	TGCGCCAGCAGCCCAGGCAGGGACGATGGCTACACCTTC
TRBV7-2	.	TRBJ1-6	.	CASSPQQGLSSPLHF	TGTGCCAGCAGCCCGCAACAGGGTTTATCCTCACCCCTCCACTTT
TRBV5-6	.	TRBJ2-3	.	CASSRIKVSSTDTQYF	TGTGCCAGCAGCCGGATTAAGGTTAGTAGCACAGATACGCAGTATTTT
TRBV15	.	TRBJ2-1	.	CATSRAGQNNEQFF	TGTGCCACCAGCAGGGCGGGACAGAACAATGAGCAGTTCTTC
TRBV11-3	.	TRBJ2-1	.	CASSFSQGDEQFF	TGTGCCAGCAGCTTTTCCCAGGGTGATGAGCAGTTCTTC
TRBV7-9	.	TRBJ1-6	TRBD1	CASSYGTGGSYNSPLHF	TGTGCCAGCAGCTATGGGACAGGCGGCTCCTATAATTCACCCCTCCACTTT
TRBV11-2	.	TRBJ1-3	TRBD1	CASSSQGADTIYF	TGTGCCAGCAGCTCGCAGGGGGCGGACACCATATATTTT
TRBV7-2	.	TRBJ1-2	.	CASSFYIDNGYTF	TGTGCCAGCAGCTTTTATATCGATAATGGCTACACCTTC
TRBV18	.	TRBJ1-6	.	CASSPRQAQSSPLHF	TGTGCCAGCTCCCCCCGACAGGCCCAGAGCTCACCCCTCCACTTT
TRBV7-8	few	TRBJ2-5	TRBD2	CASSLVTSGRAKETQYF	TGTGCCAGCAGCTTAGTGACTAGCGGGAGAGCTAAAGAGACCCAGTACTTC
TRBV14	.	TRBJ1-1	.	CASSRTSHRVNTEAFF	TGTGCCAGCAGCCGTACGAGCCACAGAGTGAACACTGAAGCTTTCTTT
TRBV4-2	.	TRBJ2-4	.	CASSQVDFKNIQYF	TGTGCCAGCAGCCAAGTAGACTTCAAAAACATTCAGTACTTC
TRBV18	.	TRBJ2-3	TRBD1	CASSPRTGSADTQYF	TGTGCCAGCTCACCACGGACAGGGTCGGCAGATACGCAGTATTTT
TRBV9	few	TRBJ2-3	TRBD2	CASSHTSGPTDTQYF	TGTGCCAGCAGCCATACTAGCGGCCCCACAGATACGCAGTATTTT
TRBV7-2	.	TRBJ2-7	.	CASSLAGGSYEQYF	TGTGCCAGCAGCTTAGCAGGCGGCTCCTACGAGCAGTACTTC